The source of this T cell receptor beta chain is a study of blood T cell repertoires in COVID-19. Trimming removed 0 bases from V and 2 bases from J; junction bases left unmatched: 6. CDR3 length: 16 amino acids. Germline CDR1 is SGHNT and CDR2 is YYREEE (reference sequence). Sequencing used immunoSEQ multiplex PCR; TCRdb keeps in-frame clones, though not all of them. This table holds 200,000 to 300,000 clones, around nine tenths found once. This TCR derives from a woman in her fifties or sixties with COVID-19, enrolled during active disease. This chain connects TRBV5-4 to TRBJ2-3; TRBD2 aligns across 7 bases. Input material: peripheral blood. CDR3 coding DNA: TGTGCCAGCAGCTTGGTTGGGAGGGCCGCCACAGATACGCAGTATTTT. This gives the protein CASSLVGRAATDTQYF. The full variable domain, with the rest looked up from reference TRBV5-4 and TRBJ2-3, is ETGVTQSPTHLIKTRGQQVTLRCSSQSGHNTVSWYQQALGQGPQFIFQYYREEENGRGNFPPRFSGLQFPNYSSELNVNALELDDSALYLCASSLVGRAATDTQYFGPGTRLTVL.